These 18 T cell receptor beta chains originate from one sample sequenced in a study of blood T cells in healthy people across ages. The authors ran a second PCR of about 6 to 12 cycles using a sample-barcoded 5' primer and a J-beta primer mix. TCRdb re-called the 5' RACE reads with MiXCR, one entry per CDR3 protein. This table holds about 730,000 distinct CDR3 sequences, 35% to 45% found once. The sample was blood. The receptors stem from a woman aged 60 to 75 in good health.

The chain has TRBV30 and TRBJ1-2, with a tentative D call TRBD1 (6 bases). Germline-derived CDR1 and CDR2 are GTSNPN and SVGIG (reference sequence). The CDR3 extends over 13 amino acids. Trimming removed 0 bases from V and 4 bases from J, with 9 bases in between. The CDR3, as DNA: TGTGCCTGGAGTGTGCAGGGGCCCTATGGCTACACCTTC. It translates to CAWSVQGPYGYTF.

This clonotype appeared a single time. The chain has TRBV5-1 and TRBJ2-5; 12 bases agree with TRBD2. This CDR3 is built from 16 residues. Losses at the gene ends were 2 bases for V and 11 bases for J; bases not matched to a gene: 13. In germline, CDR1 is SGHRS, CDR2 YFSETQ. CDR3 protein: CASSFGGTSGYNEQYF. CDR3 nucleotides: TGCGCCAGCAGCTTTGGGGGGACTAGCGGGTACAATGAGCAGTACTTC.

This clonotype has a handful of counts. Here the CDR3 reads CASSPPIRARYEQYF. The CDR3 nucleotides are TGTGCCAGCTCACCACCGATCAGGGCCCGATACGAGCAGTACTTC. The chain is built from TRBV18 and TRBJ2-7; TRBD1 might be the D (5 bases). Germline V gene lookup returns CDR1 KGHSH and CDR2 LQKENI. Deletions cut 0 bases from V and 4 bases from J, with 13 bases between. The length of the CDR3 is 15 residues.

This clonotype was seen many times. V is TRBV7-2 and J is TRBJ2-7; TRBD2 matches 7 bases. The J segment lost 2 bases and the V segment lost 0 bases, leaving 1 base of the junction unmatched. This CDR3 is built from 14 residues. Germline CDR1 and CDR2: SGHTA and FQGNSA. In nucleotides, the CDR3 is TGTGCCAGCAGCTTAGCGGGAGGGACCTACGAGCAGTACTTC. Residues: CASSLAGGTYEQYF.

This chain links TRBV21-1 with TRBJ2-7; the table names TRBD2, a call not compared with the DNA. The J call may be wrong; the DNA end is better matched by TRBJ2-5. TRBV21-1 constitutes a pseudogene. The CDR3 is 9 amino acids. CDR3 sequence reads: CAEGETQYF. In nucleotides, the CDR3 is TGTGCTGAGGGAGAGACCCAGTACTTC.

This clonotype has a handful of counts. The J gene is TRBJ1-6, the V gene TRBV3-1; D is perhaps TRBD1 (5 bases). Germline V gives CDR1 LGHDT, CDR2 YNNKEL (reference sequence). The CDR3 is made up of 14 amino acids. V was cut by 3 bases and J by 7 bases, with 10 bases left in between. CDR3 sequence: CASSQLRGNSPLHF. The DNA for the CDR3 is TGTGCCAGCAGCCAGCTCCGGGGGAATTCACCCCTCCACTTT.

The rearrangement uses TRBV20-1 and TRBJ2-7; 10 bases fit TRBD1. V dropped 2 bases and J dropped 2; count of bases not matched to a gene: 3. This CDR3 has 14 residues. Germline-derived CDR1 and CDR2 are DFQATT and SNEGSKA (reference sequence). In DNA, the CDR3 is TGCAGTGCTAGACCGACAGGGGGCCCCTACGAGCAGTACTTC. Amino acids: CSARPTGGPYEQYF.

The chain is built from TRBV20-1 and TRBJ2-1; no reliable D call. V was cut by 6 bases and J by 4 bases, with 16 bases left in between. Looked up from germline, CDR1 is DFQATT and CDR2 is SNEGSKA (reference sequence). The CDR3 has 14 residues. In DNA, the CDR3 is TGCAGTGCCTACCCCGAGGAACCTTACAATGAGCAGTTCTTC. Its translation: CSAYPEEPYNEQFF.

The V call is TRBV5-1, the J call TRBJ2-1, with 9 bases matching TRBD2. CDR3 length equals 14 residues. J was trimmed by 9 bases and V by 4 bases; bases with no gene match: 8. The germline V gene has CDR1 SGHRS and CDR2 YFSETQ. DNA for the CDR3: TGCGCCAGCAGCCAGTCGGGACTAGCTGGTGAGCAGTTCTTC. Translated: CASSQSGLAGEQFF. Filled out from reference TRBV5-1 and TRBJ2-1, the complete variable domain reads KAGVTQTPRYLIKTRGQQVTLSCSPISGHRSVSWYQQTPGQGLQFLFEYFSETQRNKGNFPGRFSGRQFSNSRSEMNVSTLELGDSALYLCASSQSGLAGEQFFGPGTRLTVL.

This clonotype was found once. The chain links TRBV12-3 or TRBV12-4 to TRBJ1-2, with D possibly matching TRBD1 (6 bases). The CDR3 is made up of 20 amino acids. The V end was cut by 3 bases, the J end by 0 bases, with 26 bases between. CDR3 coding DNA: TGTGCCAGCAGTTTTTATTTGGGGGCGAACCCTCCTCCGTCTAACTATGGCTACACCTTC. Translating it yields CASSFYLGANPPPSNYGYTF.

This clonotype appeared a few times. CDR3: CSARDQGSGTFYEQYF. DNA for the CDR3: TGCAGTGCTAGAGATCAGGGTAGCGGGACATTCTACGAGCAGTACTTC. J is TRBJ2-7 and V is TRBV20-1; 8 bases fit TRBD2. The germline gives CDR1 DFQATT, CDR2 SNEGSKA (reference sequence). The CDR3 runs 16 residues. V dropped 0 bases and J dropped 3; count of bases not matched to a gene: 10.

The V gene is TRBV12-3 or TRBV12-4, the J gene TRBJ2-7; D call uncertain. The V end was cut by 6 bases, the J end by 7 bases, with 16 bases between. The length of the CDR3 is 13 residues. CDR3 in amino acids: CASSGDTSEEQYF. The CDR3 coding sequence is TGTGCCAGCAGCGGAGACACTTCGGAGGAGCAGTACTTC.

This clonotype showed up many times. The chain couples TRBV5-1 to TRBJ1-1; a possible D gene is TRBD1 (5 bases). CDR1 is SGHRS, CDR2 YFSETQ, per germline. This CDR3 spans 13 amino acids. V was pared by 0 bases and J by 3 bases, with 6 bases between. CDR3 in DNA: TGCGCCAGCAGCTTGGCGGGGGACACTGAAGCTTTCTTT. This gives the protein CASSLAGDTEAFF.

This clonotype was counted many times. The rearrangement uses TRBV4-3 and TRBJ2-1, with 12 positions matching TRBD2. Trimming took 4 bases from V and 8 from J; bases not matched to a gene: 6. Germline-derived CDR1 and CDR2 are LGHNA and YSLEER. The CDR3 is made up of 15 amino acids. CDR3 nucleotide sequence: TGCGCCAGCAGCCCTCGGCTAGCGGGAGGGGATGAGCAGTTCTTC. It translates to CASSPRLAGGDEQFF.

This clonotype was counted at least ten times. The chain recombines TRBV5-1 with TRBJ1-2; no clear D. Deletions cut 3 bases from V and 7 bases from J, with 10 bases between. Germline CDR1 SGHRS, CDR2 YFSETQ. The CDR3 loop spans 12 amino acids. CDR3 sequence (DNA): TGCGCCAGCAGCTGGGGATCGGGTGGCTACACCTTC. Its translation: CASSWGSGGYTF.

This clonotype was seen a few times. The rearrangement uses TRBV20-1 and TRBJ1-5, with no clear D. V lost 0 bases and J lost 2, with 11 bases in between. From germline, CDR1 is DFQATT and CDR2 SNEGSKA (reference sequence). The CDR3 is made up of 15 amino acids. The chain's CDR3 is CSARDIGMGNQPQHF. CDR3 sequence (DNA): TGCAGTGCTAGAGATATAGGGATGGGCAATCAGCCCCAGCATTTT.

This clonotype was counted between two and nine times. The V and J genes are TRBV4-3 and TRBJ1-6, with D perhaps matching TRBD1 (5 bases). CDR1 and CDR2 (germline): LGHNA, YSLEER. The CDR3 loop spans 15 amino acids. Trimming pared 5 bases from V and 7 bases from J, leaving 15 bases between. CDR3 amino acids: CASSVHRQTNSPLHF. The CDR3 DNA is TGCGCCAGCAGCGTCCACCGACAGACGAATTCACCCCTCCACTTT.

In nucleotides, the CDR3 is TGTGCCAGCAGCTTAGGTCTAGACCCTGATACGCAGTATTTT. Protein sequence: CASSLGLDPDTQYF. The chain carries TRBV11-2 and TRBJ2-3; the D is unclear. CDR1 is SGHAT and CDR2 is FQNNGV in the germline V gene. This CDR3 is 14 amino acids long. Trimming shortened V by 1 base and J by 6 bases, and 11 bases separated the two germline ends.